The 9 T cell receptor beta chains below come from one sample, sequenced in a study of long-term antiretroviral therapy in people with HIV. The libraries were made with immunoSEQ v3.0 at survey level. The method was immunoSEQ multiplex PCR; TCRdb's version includes in-frame clones alone and lacks a portion of them. The sample contains approximately 7,000 clones, 80% to 90% of which appear only once. The input for sequencing was unsorted PBMCs, taken 3.7 years after starting antiretroviral therapy. The receptors come from a woman in her fifties or sixties with HIV.

This clone has a single count. The chain recombines TRBV18 with TRBJ2-7, with D maybe TRBD2 (7 bases). This CDR3 has 14 amino acids. The V end lost 4 bases, the J end lost 0 bases, and 10 bases lay between the germline ends. Per the germline V gene, CDR1 is KGHSH and CDR2 is LQKENI. CDR3 in DNA: TGTGCCAGCTCACAGGGGGGGAGCTCCTACGAGCAGTACTTC. Protein sequence: CASSQGGSSYEQYF.

This chain links TRBV6-5 with TRBJ2-2, with 8 positions matching TRBD2. This CDR3 is 15 amino acids long. Germline values: CDR1 MNHEY, CDR2 SVGAGI. J was trimmed by 4 bases and V by 6 bases; bases with no gene match: 7. CDR3 sequence: CASSHRTSLTGELFF. CDR3 sequence (DNA): TGTGCCAGCAGCCATCGGACTAGCCTCACCGGGGAGCTGTTTTTT.

This chain's CDR3 is CASSRRSGRADEQFF. CDR3 coding DNA: TGTGCCAGCAGTCGACGAAGCGGGAGGGCCGATGAGCAGTTCTTC. The gene calls are TRBV2 and TRBJ2-1, with 10 bases matching TRBD2. CDR1 is SNHLY, CDR2 FYNNEI, per germline. This CDR3 has 15 amino acids. After removal of 5 bases from V and 8 bases from J, the junction contained 9 bases not matched to a gene.

The rearrangement links TRBV28 to TRBJ2-3, with TRBD1 matching over 9 bases. Germline CDR1 is MDHEN and CDR2 is SYDVKM. Trimming cost V 5 bases and J 4 bases; bases outside gene matches: 7. The CDR3 is made up of 15 amino acids. In DNA form, the CDR3 reads TGTGCCAGCAGTCCGCTGGGGACAGGGTCAGATACGCAGTATTTT. Residues: CASSPLGTGSDTQYF.

This chain uses TRBV7-8 with TRBJ2-5; D is perhaps TRBD1 (6 bases). Germline V gene lookup returns CDR1 SGHVS and CDR2 FQNEAQ. This CDR3 contains 13 residues. Trimming took off 3 bases at V and 4 bases at J, with 9 bases between the two ends. The CDR3 DNA follows: TGTGCCAGCAGCTTCGGCAGGGGAGAGACCCAGTACTTC. It translates to CASSFGRGETQYF.

As for this clone: One junction end disagrees with the germline gene, perhaps due to a read error. This rearrangement joins TRBV7-9 to TRBJ1-1; 7 bases line up with TRBD1. The CDR3 spans 13 residues. Germline V gene sequence: CDR1 SEHNR, CDR2 FQNEAQ (reference sequence). The CDR3 is CASTLSGGTEAFF. CDR3 sequence (DNA): TGTGCCAGCACCTTATCAGGGGGCACTGAAGCTTTCTTT.

This chain connects TRBV2 to TRBJ1-4; 7 nucleotides match TRBD1. With V trimmed by 6 bases and J by 5 bases, 12 bases remained unmatched. Germline-derived CDR1 and CDR2 are SNHLY and FYNNEI. The CDR3 has 16 amino acids. This chain's CDR3 is CASRGGPGQRNEKLFF. CDR3 nucleotides: TGTGCCAGCAGGGGGGGCCCGGGACAGCGGAATGAAAAACTGTTTTTT.

This chain links TRBV20-1 with TRBJ2-7, with a possible D match to TRBD2 (6 bases). Germline V lookup: CDR1 DFQATT, CDR2 SNEGSKA (reference sequence). V was pared by 5 bases and J by 6 bases, with 11 bases between. This CDR3 has 11 residues. The CDR3 loop is CSAPTSGEQYF. In DNA, the CDR3 is TGCAGTGCTCCGACTAGTGGCGAGCAGTACTTC.

The rearrangement links TRBV7-9 to TRBJ1-1; D is uncertain. Looked up from germline, CDR1 is SEHNR and CDR2 is FQNEAQ (reference sequence). The CDR3 extends over 13 amino acids. The germline V and J ends were trimmed by 5 bases and 2 bases, with 9 bases remaining between them. DNA of the CDR3: TGTGCCAGCAGCACGGAAGCCAACACTGAAGCTTTCTTT. Its translation is CASSTEANTEAFF. Variable domain in full (rest from reference TRBV7-9 and TRBJ1-1): DTGVSQNPRHKITKRGQNVTFRCDPISEHNRLYWYRQTLGQGPEFLTYFQNEAQLEKSRLLSDRFSAERPKGSFSTLEIQRTEQGDSAMYLCASSTEANTEAFFGQGTRLTVV.